This TCR beta chain emerged from a study of Ad26.COV2.S vaccination and SARS-CoV-2 variants. Across the whole study: The study gave Ad26.COV2.S intramuscularly, once or twice 56 days apart.

A remark on this clone: The target antigen is unknown.

The CDR3 sequence is 16 residues long. The germline gives CDR1 DFQATT, CDR2 SNEGSKA (reference sequence). Trimming removed 3 bases at V and 1 base at J, with 15 bases between. Whole-study results and caveats: Reports say spike-specific CD8+ and CD4+ T cell responses covered substantial breadth after vaccination. Vaccine and placebo groups showed comparable non-spike TCR breadth.

Profiling relied on immunoSEQ multiplex PCR, and the TCRdb table lists in-frame clones only, not all of them. The sample holds approximately 340,000 clones, around 83% seen once. This sample's treatment: 19 received Ad26.COV2.S at low or high dose, single or two shots; 5 received placebo; per-sample allocation not given. Sampling occurred on day 63 after the first vaccine or placebo injection. The study used a vaccine consisting of an Ad26 vector that expressed Wuhan-strain SARS-CoV-2 spike. The sequenced sample was peripheral blood, obtained in a trial of Ad26.COV2.S vaccine versus placebo. V and J are TRBV20-1 and TRBJ1-4; weak D call: TRBD1 (5 bases). The receptor was derived from a person between 18 and 65 years old who received the Ad26.COV2.S COVID-19 vaccine or a placebo. CDR3 region: CSASGGSGVTNEKLFF. CDR3 in DNA: TGCAGTGCTAGTGGGGGAAGTGGAGTAACTAATGAAAAACTGTTTTTT.